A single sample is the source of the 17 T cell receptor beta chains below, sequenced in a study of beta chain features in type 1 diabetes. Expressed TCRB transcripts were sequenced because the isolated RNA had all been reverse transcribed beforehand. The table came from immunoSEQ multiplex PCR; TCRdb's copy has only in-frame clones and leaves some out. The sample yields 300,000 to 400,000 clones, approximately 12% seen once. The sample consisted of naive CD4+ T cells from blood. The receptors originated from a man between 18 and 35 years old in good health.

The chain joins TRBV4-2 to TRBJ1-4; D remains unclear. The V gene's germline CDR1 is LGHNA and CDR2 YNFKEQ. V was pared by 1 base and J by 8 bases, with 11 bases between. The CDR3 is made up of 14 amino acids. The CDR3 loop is CASSQGAEREKLFF. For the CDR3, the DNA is TGTGCCAGCAGCCAAGGGGCAGAAAGGGAAAAACTGTTTTTT.

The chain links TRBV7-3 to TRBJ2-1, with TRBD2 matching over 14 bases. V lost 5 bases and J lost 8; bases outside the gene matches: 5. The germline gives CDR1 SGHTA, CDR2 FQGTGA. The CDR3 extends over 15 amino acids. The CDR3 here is CASSQGLAGVDEQFF. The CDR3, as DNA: TGTGCCAGCAGCCAGGGACTAGCGGGAGTTGATGAGCAGTTCTTC.

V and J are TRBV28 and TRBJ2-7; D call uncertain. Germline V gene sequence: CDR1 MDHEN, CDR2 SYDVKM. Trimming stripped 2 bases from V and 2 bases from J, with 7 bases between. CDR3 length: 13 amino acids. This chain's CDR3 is CASSLATPYEQYF. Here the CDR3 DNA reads TGTGCCAGCAGTTTAGCGACTCCCTACGAGCAGTACTTC. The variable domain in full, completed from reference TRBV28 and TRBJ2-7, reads DVKVTQSSRYLVKRTGEKVFLECVQDMDHENMFWYRQDPGLGLRLIYFSYDVKMKEKGDIPEGYSVSREKKERFSLILESASTNQTSMYLCASSLATPYEQYFGPGTRLTVT.

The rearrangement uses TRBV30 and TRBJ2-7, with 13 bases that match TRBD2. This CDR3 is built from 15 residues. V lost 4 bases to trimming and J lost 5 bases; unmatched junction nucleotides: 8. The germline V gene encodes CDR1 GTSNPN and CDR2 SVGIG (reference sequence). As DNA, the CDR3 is TGTGCCTGGACCCTTGGACTAGCGGGAGCTGACGAGCAGTACTTC. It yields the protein CAWTLGLAGADEQYF.

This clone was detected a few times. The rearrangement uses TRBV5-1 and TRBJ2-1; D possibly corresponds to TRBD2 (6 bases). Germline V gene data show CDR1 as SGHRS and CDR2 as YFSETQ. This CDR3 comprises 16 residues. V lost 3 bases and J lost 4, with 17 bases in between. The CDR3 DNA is TGCGCCAGCAGCTCTGGTGTTTACGGGGGTTACAATGAGCAGTTCTTC. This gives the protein CASSSGVYGGYNEQFF. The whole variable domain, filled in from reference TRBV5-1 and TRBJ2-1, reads KAGVTQTPRYLIKTRGQQVTLSCSPISGHRSVSWYQQTPGQGLQFLFEYFSETQRNKGNFPGRFSGRQFSNSRSEMNVSTLELGDSALYLCASSSGVYGGYNEQFFGPGTRLTVL.

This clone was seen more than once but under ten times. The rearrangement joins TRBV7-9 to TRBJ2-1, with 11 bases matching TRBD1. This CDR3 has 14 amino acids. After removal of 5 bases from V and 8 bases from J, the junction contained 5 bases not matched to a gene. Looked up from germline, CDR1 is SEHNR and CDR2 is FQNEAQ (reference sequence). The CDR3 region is CASSRTGGVDEQFF. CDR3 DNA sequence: TGTGCCAGCAGCCGGACAGGGGGCGTTGATGAGCAGTTCTTC.

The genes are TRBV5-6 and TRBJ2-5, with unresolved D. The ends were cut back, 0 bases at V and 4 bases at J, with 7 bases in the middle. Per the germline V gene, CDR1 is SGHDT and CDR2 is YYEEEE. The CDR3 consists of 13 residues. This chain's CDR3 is CASSLGRRETQYF. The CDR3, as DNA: TGTGCCAGCAGCTTGGGCAGAAGAGAGACCCAGTACTTC.

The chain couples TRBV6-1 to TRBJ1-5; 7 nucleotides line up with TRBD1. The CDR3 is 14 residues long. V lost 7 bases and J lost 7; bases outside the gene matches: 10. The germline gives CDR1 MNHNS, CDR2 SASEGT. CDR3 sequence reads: CASKKDREGQPQHF. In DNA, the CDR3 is TGTGCCAGCAAGAAAGACAGGGAAGGGCAGCCCCAGCATTTT.

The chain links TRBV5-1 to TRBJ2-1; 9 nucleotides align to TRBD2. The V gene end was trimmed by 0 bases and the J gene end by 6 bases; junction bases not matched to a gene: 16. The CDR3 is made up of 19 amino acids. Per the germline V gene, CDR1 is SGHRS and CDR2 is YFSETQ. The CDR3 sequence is CASSLAFGSTSGPPNEQFF. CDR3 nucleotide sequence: TGCGCCAGCAGCTTGGCTTTCGGGTCTACTAGCGGGCCTCCCAATGAGCAGTTCTTC.

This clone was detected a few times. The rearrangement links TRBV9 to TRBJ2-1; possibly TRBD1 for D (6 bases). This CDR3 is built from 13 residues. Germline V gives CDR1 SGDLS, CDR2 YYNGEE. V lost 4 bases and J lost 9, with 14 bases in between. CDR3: CASSTYRVTEQFF. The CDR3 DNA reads TGTGCCAGCAGCACCTACAGGGTCACTGAGCAGTTCTTC.

The CDR3 is CASSQGFTFRDWGPDTQYF. In DNA, the CDR3 is TGCGCCAGCAGCCAAGGGTTCACGTTTCGGGACTGGGGTCCCGATACGCAGTATTTT. The chain links TRBV4-3 to TRBJ2-3, with D maybe TRBD2 (6 bases). V lost 1 base, J lost 6 bases, and 26 bases lay in between. Germline CDR1 LGHNA, CDR2 YSLEER. The CDR3 loop spans 19 amino acids.

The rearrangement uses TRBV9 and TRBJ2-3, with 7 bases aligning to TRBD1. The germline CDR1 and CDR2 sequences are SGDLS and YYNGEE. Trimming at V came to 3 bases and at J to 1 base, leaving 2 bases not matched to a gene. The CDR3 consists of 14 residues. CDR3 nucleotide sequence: TGTGCCAGCAGCGGAGGACAGGGCACAGATACGCAGTATTTT. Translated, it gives CASSGGQGTDTQYF. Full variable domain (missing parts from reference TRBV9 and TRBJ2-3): DSGVTQTPKHLITATGQRVTLRCSPRSGDLSVYWYQQSLDQGLQFLIQYYNGEERAKGNILERFSAQQFPDLHSELNLSSLELGDSALYFCASSGGQGTDTQYFGPGTRLTVL.

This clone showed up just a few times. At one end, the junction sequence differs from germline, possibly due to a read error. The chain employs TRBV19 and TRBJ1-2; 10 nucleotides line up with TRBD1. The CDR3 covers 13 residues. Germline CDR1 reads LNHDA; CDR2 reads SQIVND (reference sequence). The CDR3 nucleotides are TGTGCCAGCGGACTGGGACAGGGGAATATCGTCGGCTTC. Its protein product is CASGLGQGNIVGF.

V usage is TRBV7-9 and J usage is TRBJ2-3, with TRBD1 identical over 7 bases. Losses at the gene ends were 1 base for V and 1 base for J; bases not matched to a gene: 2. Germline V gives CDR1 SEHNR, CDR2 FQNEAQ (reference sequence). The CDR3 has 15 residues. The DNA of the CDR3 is TGTGCCAGCAGCTTAGGACAGGGAGGCACAGATACGCAGTATTTT. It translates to CASSLGQGGTDTQYF.

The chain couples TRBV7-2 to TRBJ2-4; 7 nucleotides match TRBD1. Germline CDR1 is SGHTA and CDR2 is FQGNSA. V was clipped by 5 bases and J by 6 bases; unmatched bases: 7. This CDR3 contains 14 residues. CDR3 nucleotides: TGTGCCAGCAGCATTCCGAGGGGGCCAAACATTCAGTACTTC. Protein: CASSIPRGPNIQYF. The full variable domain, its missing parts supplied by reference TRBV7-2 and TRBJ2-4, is GAGVSQSPSNKVTEKGKDVELRCDPISGHTALYWYRQSLGQGLEFLIYFQGNSAPDKSGLPSDRFSAERTGGSVSTLTIQRTQQEDSAVYLCASSIPRGPNIQYFGAGTRLSVL.

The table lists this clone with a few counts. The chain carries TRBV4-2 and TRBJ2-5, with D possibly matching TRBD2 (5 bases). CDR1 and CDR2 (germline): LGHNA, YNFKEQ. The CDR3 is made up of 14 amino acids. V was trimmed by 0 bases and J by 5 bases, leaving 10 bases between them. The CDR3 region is CASSQDGRRETQYF. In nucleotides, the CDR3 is TGTGCCAGCAGCCAAGATGGGAGAAGGGAGACCCAGTACTTC.

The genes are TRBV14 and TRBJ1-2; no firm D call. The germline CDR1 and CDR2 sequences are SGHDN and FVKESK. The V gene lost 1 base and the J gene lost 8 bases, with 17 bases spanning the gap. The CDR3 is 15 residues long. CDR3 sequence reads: CASSQGQFLPLGYTF. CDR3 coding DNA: TGTGCCAGCAGCCAAGGGCAGTTTCTCCCTTTGGGCTACACCTTC. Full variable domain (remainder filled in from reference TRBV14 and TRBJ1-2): EAGVTQFPSHSVIEKGQTVTLRCDPISGHDNLYWYRRVMGKEIKFLLHFVKESKQDESGMPNNRFLAERTGGTYSTLKVQPAELEDSGVYFCASSQGQFLPLGYTFGSGTRLTVV.